The present entry profiles one T cell receptor (beta chain) with its context. This entry comes from a study of shared clonotypes between healthy human individuals. Produced via immunoSEQ multiplex PCR; TCRdb's table is partial and in-frame only. The profile shows some 1,600,000 clones, around 98% of them singletons. The CDR3 length is 15 residues. V was cut by 1 base and J by 3 bases, with 9 bases left in between. CDR1 MGHRA and CDR2 YSYEKL come from the germline V gene. CD4+ cells yielded CD45RA+ naive and CD45RA-negative memory subsets. V is TRBV4-1 and J is TRBJ2-2; D call uncertain. Sequenced input: naive CD4+ T cells sorted from blood. Subset noted: CD45RA+ positively selected. The TCR originated in a man aged 25-45 years in good health. CDR3 protein: CASSQGTTYTGELFF. CDR3 bases: TGCGCCAGCAGCCAAGGGACGACGTACACCGGGGAGCTGTTTTTT.